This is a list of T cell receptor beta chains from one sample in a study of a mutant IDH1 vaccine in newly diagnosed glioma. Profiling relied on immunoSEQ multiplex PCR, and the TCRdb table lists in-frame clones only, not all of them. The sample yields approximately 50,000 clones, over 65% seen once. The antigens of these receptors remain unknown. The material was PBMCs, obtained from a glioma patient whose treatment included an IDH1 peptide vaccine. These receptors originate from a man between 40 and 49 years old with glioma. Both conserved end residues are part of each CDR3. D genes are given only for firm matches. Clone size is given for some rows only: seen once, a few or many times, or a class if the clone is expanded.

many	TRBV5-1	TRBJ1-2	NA	CASSLDRAYGYTF	TGCGCCAGCAGCTTGGACAGGGCCTATGGCTACACCTTC
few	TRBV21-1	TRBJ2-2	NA	CASSKDEGSNTGELFF	TGTGCCAGCAGCAAAGACGAGGGATCGAACACCGGGGAGCTGTTTTTT
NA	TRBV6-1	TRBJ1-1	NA	CASSAALGGAEAFF	TGTGCCAGCAGTGCTGCCCTTGGAGGGGCTGAAGCTTTCTTT
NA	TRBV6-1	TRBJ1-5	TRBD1	CASSEARTGGYQPQHF	TGTGCCAGCAGTGAAGCCAGGACAGGGGGCTATCAGCCCCAGCATTTT
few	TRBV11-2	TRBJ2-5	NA	CASSLDEPRETQYF	TGTGCCAGCAGCTTAGATGAGCCCCGAGAGACCCAGTACTTC
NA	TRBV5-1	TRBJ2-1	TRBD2	CASSWTSGPSYNEQFF	TGCGCCAGCAGCTGGACTAGCGGACCCTCCTACAATGAGCAGTTCTTC
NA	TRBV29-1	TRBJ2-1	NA	CSVDPQGSGDNEQFF	TGCAGCGTTGATCCCCAGGGCTCCGGGGACAATGAGCAGTTCTTC
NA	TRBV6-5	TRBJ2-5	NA	CASSYSGAIQETQYF	TGTGCCAGCAGTTACTCCGGAGCCATCCAAGAGACCCAGTACTTC
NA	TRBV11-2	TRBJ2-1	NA	CASSLGLSRDNEQFF	TGTGCCAGCAGCTTAGGGCTTAGTAGGGACAATGAGCAGTTCTTC
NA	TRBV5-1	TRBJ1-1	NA	CASSLMRGGAFF	TGCGCCAGCAGCTTGATGAGGGGGGGAGCTTTCTTT
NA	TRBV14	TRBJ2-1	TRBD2	CASSQDRGRREGPFHEQFF	TGTGCCAGCAGCCAAGACAGGGGTAGACGGGAGGGCCCGTTCCATGAGCAGTTCTTC
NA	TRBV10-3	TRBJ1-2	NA	CAISGLSDRGGYTF	TGTGCCATCAGTGGCCTCTCGGACCGAGGGGGCTACACCTTC
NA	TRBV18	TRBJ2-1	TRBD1	CASSPKPGTGSSYNEQFF	TGTGCCAGCTCACCTAAACCGGGGACAGGGAGCTCCTACAATGAGCAGTTCTTC
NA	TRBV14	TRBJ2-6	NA	CASSQGSGANVLTF	TGTGCCAGCAGCCAAGGGTCTGGGGCCAACGTCCTGACTTTC
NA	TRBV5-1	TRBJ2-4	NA	CASSLFDENIQYF	TGCGCCAGCAGCTTGTTTGATGAAAACATTCAGTACTTC
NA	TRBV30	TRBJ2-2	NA	CAWIGSSRTGELFF	TGTGCCTGGATAGGGTCTAGCCGGACCGGGGAGCTGTTTTTT
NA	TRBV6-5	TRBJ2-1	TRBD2	CASSYLTSGYNEQFF	TGTGCCAGCAGTTACCTGACTAGCGGGTACAATGAGCAGTTCTTC
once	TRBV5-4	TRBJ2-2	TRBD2	CASSGGLAGEYTGELFF	TGTGCCAGCAGTGGGGGGCTAGCGGGAGAGTACACCGGGGAGCTGTTTTTT
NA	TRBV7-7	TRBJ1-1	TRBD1	CASSRDSNTEAFF	TGTGCCAGCAGTAGGGACAGCAACACTGAAGCTTTCTTT
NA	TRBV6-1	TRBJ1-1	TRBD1	CASSNQGARTEAFF	TGTGCCAGCAGTAACCAGGGGGCGAGGACTGAAGCTTTCTTT
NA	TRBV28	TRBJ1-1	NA	CASSLMNTEAFF	TGTGCCAGCAGCTTGATGAACACTGAAGCTTTCTTT
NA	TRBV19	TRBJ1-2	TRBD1	CASSLSGTAYGYTF	TGTGCCAGTAGCCTATCCGGGACAGCCTATGGCTACACCTTC
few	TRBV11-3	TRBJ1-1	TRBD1	CASSQRTGFTFF	TGTGCCAGCAGCCAACGGACAGGGTTTACTTTCTTT
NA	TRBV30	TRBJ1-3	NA	CAWSVLGGRNTIYF	TGTGCCTGGAGTGTACTAGGGGGAAGAAACACCATATATTTT
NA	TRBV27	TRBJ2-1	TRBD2	CASTPWTSGIDNEQFF	TGTGCCAGCACCCCTTGGACTAGCGGGATCGACAATGAGCAGTTCTTC
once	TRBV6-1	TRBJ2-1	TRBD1	CASSESWTGGFDEQFF	TGTGCCAGCAGTGAATCCTGGACAGGGGGGTTTGATGAGCAGTTCTTC
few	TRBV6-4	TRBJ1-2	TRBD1	CASSTGTDNYGYTF	TGTGCCAGCAGTACCGGGACAGACAACTATGGCTACACCTTC
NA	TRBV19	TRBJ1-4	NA	CASSSRAGPFNEKLFF	TGTGCCAGTAGTTCCCGGGCAGGCCCTTTTAATGAAAAACTGTTTTTT
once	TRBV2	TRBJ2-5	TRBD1	CASSGDRLYQETQYF	TGTGCCAGCAGTGGGGACAGACTGTACCAAGAGACCCAGTACTTC
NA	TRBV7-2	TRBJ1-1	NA	CASSLYVGDTEAFF	TGTGCCAGCAGCTTATATGTGGGAGACACTGAAGCTTTCTTT
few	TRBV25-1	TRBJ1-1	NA	CASSEPGTLNTEAFF	TGTGCCAGCAGTGAACCCGGGACACTGAACACTGAAGCTTTCTTT
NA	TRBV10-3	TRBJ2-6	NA	CAISESGLRGANVLTF	TGTGCCATCAGTGAGTCGGGTCTGCGCGGGGCCAACGTCCTGACTTTC
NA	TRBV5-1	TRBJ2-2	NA	CASSFIGRRTTNTGELFF	TGCGCCAGCAGCTTTATAGGCAGGAGGACAACGAACACCGGGGAGCTGTTTTTT
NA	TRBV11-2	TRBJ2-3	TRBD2	CASLGAGGPDTQYF	TGTGCCAGCCTCGGGGCGGGAGGGCCTGATACGCAGTATTTT
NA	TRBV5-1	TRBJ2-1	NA	CASSLGGVYNEQFF	TGCGCCAGCAGCTTGGGAGGTGTATACAATGAGCAGTTCTTC
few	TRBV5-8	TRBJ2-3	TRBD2	CASSRGLAGGVNVGTQYF	TGTGCCAGCAGCCGCGGACTAGCGGGGGGCGTCAACGTTGGTACGCAGTATTTT
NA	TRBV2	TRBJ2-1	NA	CASNGDEQFF	TGTGCCAGCAATGGAGATGAGCAGTTCTTC
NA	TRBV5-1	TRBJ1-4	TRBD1	CASSLRPQGVDEKLFF	TGCGCCAGCAGCTTGCGCCCCCAGGGGGTGGATGAAAAACTGTTTTTT
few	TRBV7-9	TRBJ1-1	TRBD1	CASSLDRGFTEAFF	TGTGCCAGCAGCTTAGACAGGGGATTCACTGAAGCTTTCTTT
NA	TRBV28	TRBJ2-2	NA	CASSFRATGGELFF	TGTGCCAGCAGTTTCCGGGCCACGGGCGGGGAGCTGTTTTTT
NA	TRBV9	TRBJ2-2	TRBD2	CASSVGLAGNTGELFF	TGTGCCAGCAGCGTGGGACTAGCGGGGAACACCGGGGAGCTGTTTTTT
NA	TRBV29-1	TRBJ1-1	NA	CSVDPPTRTEAFF	TGCAGCGTTGACCCCCCGACCAGGACTGAAGCTTTCTTT
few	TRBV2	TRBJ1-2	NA	CASSRTPNYGYTF	TGTGCCAGCAGTAGGACCCCTAACTATGGCTACACCTTC
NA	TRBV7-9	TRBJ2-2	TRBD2	CASSLPTSGRNTGELFF	TGTGCCAGCAGCCTACCGACTAGCGGGCGGAACACCGGGGAGCTGTTTTTT
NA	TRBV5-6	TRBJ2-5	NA	CASSLVRDGRKTQYF	TGTGCCAGCAGCTTGGTCCGGGACGGCCGCAAGACCCAGTACTTC
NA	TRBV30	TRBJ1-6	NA	CAWSRGRDPSLYNSPLHF	TGTGCCTGGAGTCGGGGCCGAGATCCGTCACTCTATAATTCACCCCTCCACTTT
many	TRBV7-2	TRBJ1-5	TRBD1	CASSPRTGSGNQPQHF	TGTGCCAGCAGCCCTAGGACAGGTAGCGGCAATCAGCCCCAGCATTTT
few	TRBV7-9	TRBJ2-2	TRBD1	CASKGDRGLNTGELFF	TGTGCCAGCAAGGGGGACAGGGGACTTAACACCGGGGAGCTGTTTTTT
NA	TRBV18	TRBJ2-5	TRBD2	CASSRSGAQETQYF	TGTGCCAGCTCAAGAAGCGGGGCACAAGAGACCCAGTACTTC
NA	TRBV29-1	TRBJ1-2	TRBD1	CSANQGQGIDGYTF	TGCAGCGCAAACCAAGGACAGGGCATTGATGGCTACACCTTC
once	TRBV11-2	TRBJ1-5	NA	CASSSDRNQPQHF	TGTGCCAGCAGCTCAGATCGGAATCAGCCCCAGCATTTT
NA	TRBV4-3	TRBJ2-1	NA	CASSPQGNHRDEQFF	TGCGCCAGCAGCCCCCAGGGGAACCACAGGGATGAGCAGTTCTTC
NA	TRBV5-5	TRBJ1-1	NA	CASSNSRWGVYTEAFF	TGTGCCAGCAGCAATTCGCGGTGGGGAGTTTACACTGAAGCTTTCTTT
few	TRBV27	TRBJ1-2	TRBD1	CASSNRDSRIVTF	TGTGCCAGCAGTAACCGGGACAGCCGCATTGTGACCTTC
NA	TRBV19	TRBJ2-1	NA	CASSDRYNEQFF	TGTGCCAGCTCCGACAGGTACAATGAGCAGTTCTTC
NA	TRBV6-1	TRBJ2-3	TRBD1	CASSESKGAPTDTQYF	TGTGCCAGCAGTGAATCTAAGGGGGCCCCCACAGATACGCAGTATTTT
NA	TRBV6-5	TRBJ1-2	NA	CASSYARRDGYTF	TGTGCCAGCAGTTACGCGAGACGTGATGGCTACACCTTC